A single sample gave rise to the 20 T cell receptor beta chains below, sequenced in a study of T cell responses to AZD1222 COVID-19 vaccine. Assay: immunoSEQ multiplex PCR; the TCRdb copy retains only in-frame clones and omits some. This repertoire shows over 110,000 clones, roughly 92% found once; its top ten account for around 1.8%. Sequences were derived from peripheral blood, sampled on day 0 of AZD1222 vaccination. The receptors were sampled from an adult in good health.

The CDR3 region has the DNA TGTGCCATCAGGGACACCTATAATTCACCCCTCCACTTT. It specifies CAIRDTYNSPLHF. The chain employs TRBV10-3 and TRBJ1-6; D possibly corresponds to TRBD1 (5 bases). CDR1 ENHRY and CDR2 SYGVKD come from the germline V gene. The CDR3 extends over 13 amino acids. Deletions cut 6 bases from V and 2 bases from J, with 5 bases between.

The V gene is TRBV7-9, the J gene TRBJ1-1; no clear D. The CDR3 runs 14 residues. The V and J ends lost 8 bases and 0 bases respectively, with 13 bases between them. Germline CDR1 is SEHNR and CDR2 is FQNEAQ (reference sequence). DNA of the CDR3: TGTGCCAGCCGCCCGAAGCAGCTGAACACTGAAGCTTTCTTT. Protein product: CASRPKQLNTEAFF.

The chain links TRBV2 to TRBJ2-3; D not resolved. Germline values: CDR1 SNHLY, CDR2 FYNNEI. This CDR3 contains 15 residues. Trimming shortened V by 1 base and J by 2 bases, and 10 bases separated the two germline ends. CDR3 coding DNA: TGTGCCAGCAGTGAAGGCCTATCAATCACAGATACGCAGTATTTT. Translated, it gives CASSEGLSITDTQYF.

The chain carries TRBV28 and TRBJ1-2, with a tentative D call TRBD1 (5 bases). Per germline, CDR1 MDHEN and CDR2 SYDVKM. V lost 5 bases and J 8 bases, leaving 18 bases between the germline ends. This CDR3 is built from 14 residues. Here the CDR3 reads CASSIPGTAWGYTF. As DNA, the CDR3 is TGTGCCAGCAGTATCCCCGGGACGGCCTGGGGCTACACCTTC.

The V call is TRBV4-1, the J call TRBJ2-7; D tentatively fits TRBD1 or TRBD2 (5 bases each). V was cut by 2 bases and J by 1 base, with 15 bases left in between. Germline-derived CDR1 and CDR2 are MGHRA and YSYEKL. The CDR3 runs to 16 residues. The CDR3 nucleotides are TGCGCCAGCAGCCAACTTCCGGGGCGCTTATCCTACGAGCAGTACTTC. Translation: CASSQLPGRLSYEQYF.

The chain combines TRBV27 with TRBJ1-1; 7 nucleotides align to TRBD1. CDR1 is MNHEY and CDR2 is SMNVEV in the germline V gene (reference sequence). With 1 base clipped from V and 0 bases from J, the junction kept 5 bases outside the gene matches. CDR3 length: 16 residues. CDR3 sequence (DNA): TGTGCCAGCAGTTTATTCGGACAGGCCATGAACACTGAAGCTTTCTTT. Protein: CASSLFGQAMNTEAFF.

V is TRBV7-3 and J is TRBJ2-3, with D uncertain. The ends were cut back, 5 bases at V and 3 bases at J, with 9 bases in the middle. This CDR3 is 13 amino acids long. CDR1 and CDR2 from the germline V gene are SGHTA and FQGTGA. This CDR3 is CASSPQQTDTQYF. In DNA, the CDR3 is TGTGCCAGCAGCCCCCAACAGACAGATACGCAGTATTTT.

The gene calls are TRBV5-1 and TRBJ1-4; D is perhaps TRBD1 (6 bases). This CDR3 is built from 14 residues. Trimming stripped 2 bases from V and 8 bases from J, with 13 bases between. Germline-derived CDR1 and CDR2 are SGHRS and YFSETQ. The CDR3 coding sequence is TGCGCCAGCAGCTTAGGACAGATGCGGGAAAAACTGTTTTTT. This sequence encodes CASSLGQMREKLFF. The full variable domain, its missing parts supplied by reference TRBV5-1 and TRBJ1-4, is KAGVTQTPRYLIKTRGQQVTLSCSPISGHRSVSWYQQTPGQGLQFLFEYFSETQRNKGNFPGRFSGRQFSNSRSEMNVSTLELGDSALYLCASSLGQMREKLFFGSGTQLSVL.

CDR3 DNA: TGCGCCAGCAGCCACCCGTCTCGGGGGGGGACACTGGTAGATGGCTACACCTTC. It is translated as CASSHPSRGGTLVDGYTF. The chain employs TRBV4-1 and TRBJ1-2; possibly TRBD1 for D (6 bases). Germline assignment: CDR1 MGHRA and CDR2 YSYEKL. The CDR3 totals 18 residues. V was cut by 3 bases and J by 6 bases, with 26 bases left in between.

The rearrangement joins TRBV6-1 to TRBJ2-5; D is uncertain. Trimming took off 1 base at V and 5 bases at J, with 11 bases between the two ends. The germline V gene encodes CDR1 MNHNS and CDR2 SASEGT. The CDR3 is 14 residues long. CDR3 sequence: CASSEVGSRETQYF. CDR3 bases: TGTGCCAGCAGTGAAGTGGGGTCGCGGGAGACCCAGTACTTC.

V usage is TRBV9 and J usage is TRBJ1-3, with 7 bases identical to TRBD1. The CDR3 runs 17 residues. Per germline, CDR1 SGDLS and CDR2 YYNGEE. Germline trimming cut 4 bases from V and 0 bases from J; bases unmatched to any gene: 10. The CDR3 reads CASSPRGALSSGNTIYF. The CDR3 DNA follows: TGTGCCAGCAGCCCCAGGGGGGCTCTTAGCTCTGGAAACACCATATATTTT.

This chain connects TRBV28 to TRBJ2-1; 8 bases agree with TRBD2. Trimming took 6 bases from V and 0 from J; bases not matched to a gene: 22. The V gene's germline CDR1 is MDHEN and CDR2 SYDVKM. This CDR3 contains 21 residues. The CDR3 coding sequence is TGTGCCAGCAGCTTCGGTTGGGTAAAAGTTGGGCGGGAGGTCTCCTACAATGAGCAGTTCTTC. Its protein is CASSFGWVKVGREVSYNEQFF.

The CDR3 DNA follows: TGTGCCAGCAGCTTAGGGGACCGGGCAGATACGCAGTATTTT. Its protein is CASSLGDRADTQYF. The chain couples TRBV7-3 to TRBJ2-3; D tentatively fits TRBD1 or TRBD2 (5 bases each). This CDR3 has 14 amino acids. Germline V gene lookup returns CDR1 SGHTA and CDR2 FQGTGA. V shed 2 bases and J shed 4 bases, with 10 bases lying between them.

This sequence joins TRBV2 and TRBJ1-6; TRBD1 is a possible D gene (6 bases). The germline V gene encodes CDR1 SNHLY and CDR2 FYNNEI. This CDR3 is built from 12 residues. V was clipped by 3 bases and J by 12 bases, with 9 bases between them. The chain's CDR3 is CASSDAGEPLHF. The CDR3 DNA is TGTGCCAGCAGTGATGCAGGGGAACCCCTCCACTTT.

This chain joins TRBV5-5 and TRBJ1-2; D is uncertain. Germline-derived CDR1 and CDR2 are SGHKS and YYEKEE (reference sequence). The CDR3 sequence is 14 residues long. V shed 2 bases and J shed 1 base, with 9 bases lying between them. CDR3 loop: CASSFGVINYGYTF. The CDR3 bases are TGTGCCAGCAGCTTCGGGGTGATTAACTATGGCTACACCTTC.

This chain joins TRBV5-5 and TRBJ2-7; weak D call: TRBD1 (5 bases). Germline V gene lookup returns CDR1 SGHKS and CDR2 YYEKEE (reference sequence). The CDR3 runs 14 residues. Trimming pared 2 bases from V and 2 bases from J, leaving 11 bases between. CDR3 sequence (DNA): TGTGCCAGCAGCTTCGAAGACAGCCCCTACGAGCAGTACTTC. Protein sequence: CASSFEDSPYEQYF. The variable domain in full, with the rest retrieved from reference TRBV5-5 and TRBJ2-7, is DAGVTQSPTHLIKTRGQQVTLRCSPISGHKSVSWYQQVLGQGPQFIFQYYEKEERGRGNFPDRFSARQFPNYSSELNVNALLLGDSALYLCASSFEDSPYEQYFGPGTRLTVT.

This chain connects TRBV13 to TRBJ2-7, with 8 bases fitting TRBD2. J gave up 2 bases and V 1 base, and 16 bases lay outside the gene matches. This CDR3 spans 19 amino acids. Germline-derived CDR1 and CDR2 are PRHDT and FYEKMQ (reference sequence). The CDR3 region has the DNA TGTGCCAGCAGCTTAGTAGATGTGGTTGGTACGGGAGGGGCCTACGAGCAGTACTTC. Its translation is CASSLVDVVGTGGAYEQYF.

This chain connects TRBV6-6 to TRBJ2-7, with D maybe TRBD2 (6 bases). Trimming stripped 0 bases from V and 6 bases from J, with 12 bases between. This CDR3 is 14 amino acids long. Germline V CDR1 and CDR2: MNHNY, SVGAGI (reference sequence). In DNA, the CDR3 is TGTGCCAGCAGTTACTCGAGTTCTAGCGCCGAGCAGTACTTC. Translating it yields CASSYSSSSAEQYF.

CDR3 region: CASSADGTGAYNEQFF. The CDR3 bases are TGTGCCAGCAGCGCCGACGGGACAGGGGCCTACAATGAGCAGTTCTTC. The chain links TRBV9 to TRBJ2-1; the match to TRBD1 covers 10 bases. V lost 3 bases, J lost 2 bases, and 5 bases stayed unmatched. Germline values: CDR1 SGDLS, CDR2 YYNGEE. There are 16 residues in the CDR3.

This chain links TRBV5-1 with TRBJ2-5, with 9 nucleotides matching TRBD2. The CDR3 covers 15 residues. Losses at the gene ends were 3 bases for V and 6 bases for J; bases not matched to a gene: 9. The germline CDR1 and CDR2 sequences are SGHRS and YFSETQ. CDR3 in amino acids: CASSWGLADEKTQYF. DNA for the CDR3: TGCGCCAGCAGCTGGGGACTAGCCGATGAAAAGACCCAGTACTTC. Full variable domain (missing parts from reference TRBV5-1 and TRBJ2-5): KAGVTQTPRYLIKTRGQQVTLSCSPISGHRSVSWYQQTPGQGLQFLFEYFSETQRNKGNFPGRFSGRQFSNSRSEMNVSTLELGDSALYLCASSWGLADEKTQYFGPGTRLLVL.